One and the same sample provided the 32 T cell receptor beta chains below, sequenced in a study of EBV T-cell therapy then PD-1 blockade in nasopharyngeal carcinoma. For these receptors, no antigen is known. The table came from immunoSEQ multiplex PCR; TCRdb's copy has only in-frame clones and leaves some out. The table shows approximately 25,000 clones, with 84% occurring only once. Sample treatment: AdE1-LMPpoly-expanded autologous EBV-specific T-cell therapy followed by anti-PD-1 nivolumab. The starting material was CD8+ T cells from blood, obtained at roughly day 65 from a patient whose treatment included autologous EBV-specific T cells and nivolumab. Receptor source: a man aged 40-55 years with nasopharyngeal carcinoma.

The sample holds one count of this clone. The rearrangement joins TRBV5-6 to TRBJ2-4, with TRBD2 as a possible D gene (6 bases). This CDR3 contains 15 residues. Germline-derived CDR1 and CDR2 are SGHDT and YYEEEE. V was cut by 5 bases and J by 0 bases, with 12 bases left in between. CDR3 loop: CASRGRELAKNIQYF. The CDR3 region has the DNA TGTGCCAGCAGGGGTCGGGAGTTAGCCAAAAACATTCAGTACTTC. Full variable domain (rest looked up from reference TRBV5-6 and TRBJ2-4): DAGVTQSPTHLIKTRGQQVTLRCSPKSGHDTVSWYQQALGQGPQFIFQYYEEEERQRGNFPDRFSGHQFPNYSSELNVNALLLGDSALYLCASRGRELAKNIQYFGAGTRLSVL.

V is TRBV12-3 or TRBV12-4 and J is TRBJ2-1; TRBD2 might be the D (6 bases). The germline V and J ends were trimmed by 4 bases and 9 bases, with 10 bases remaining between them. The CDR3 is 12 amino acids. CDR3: CASSWGVGEQFF. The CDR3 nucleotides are TGTGCCAGCAGTTGGGGGGTCGGTGAGCAGTTCTTC.

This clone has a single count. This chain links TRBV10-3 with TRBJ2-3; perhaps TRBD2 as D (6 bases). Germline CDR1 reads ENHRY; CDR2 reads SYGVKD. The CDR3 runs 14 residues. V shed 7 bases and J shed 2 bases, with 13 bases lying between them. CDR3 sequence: CAINGGISTDTQYF. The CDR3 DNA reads TGTGCCATCAATGGGGGGATTTCCACAGATACGCAGTATTTT.

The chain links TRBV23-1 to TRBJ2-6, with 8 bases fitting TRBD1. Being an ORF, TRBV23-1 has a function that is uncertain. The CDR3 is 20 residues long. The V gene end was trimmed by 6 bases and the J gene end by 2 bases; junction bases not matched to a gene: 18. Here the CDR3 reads CASSLINRRPDRAGANVLTF. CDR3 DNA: TGCGCCAGCAGCCTGATTAATCGTCGTCCGGACAGGGCTGGGGCCAACGTCCTGACTTTC.

The CDR3 protein is CAWSVRDSYNSPLHF. The CDR3 DNA sequence: TGTGCCTGGAGTGTACGGGACAGTTATAATTCACCCCTCCACTTT. V gene TRBV30 combines with J gene TRBJ1-6; 7 bases are shared with TRBD1. Germline values: CDR1 GTSNPN, CDR2 SVGIG (reference sequence). V dropped 0 bases and J dropped 4; count of bases not matched to a gene: 3. The CDR3 contains 15 residues.

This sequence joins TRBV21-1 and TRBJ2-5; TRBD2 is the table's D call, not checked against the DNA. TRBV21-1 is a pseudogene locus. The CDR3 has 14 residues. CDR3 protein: CASNSGTGGKTQYF. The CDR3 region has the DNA TGTGCCAGCAACTCAGGGACGGGAGGGAAGACCCAGTACTTC.

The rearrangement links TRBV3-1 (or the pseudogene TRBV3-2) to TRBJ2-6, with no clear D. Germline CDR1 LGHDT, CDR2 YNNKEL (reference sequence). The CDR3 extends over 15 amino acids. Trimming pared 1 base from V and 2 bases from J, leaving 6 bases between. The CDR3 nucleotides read TGTGCCAGCAGCCAAGTTTGGGCTGGGGCCAACGTCCTGACTTTC. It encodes CASSQVWAGANVLTF.

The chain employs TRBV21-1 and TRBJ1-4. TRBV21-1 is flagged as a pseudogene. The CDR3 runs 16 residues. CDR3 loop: CASSNPRGPINEKLFF. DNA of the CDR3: TGTGCCAGCAGCAATCCGCGAGGGCCTATTAATGAAAAACTGTTTTTT.

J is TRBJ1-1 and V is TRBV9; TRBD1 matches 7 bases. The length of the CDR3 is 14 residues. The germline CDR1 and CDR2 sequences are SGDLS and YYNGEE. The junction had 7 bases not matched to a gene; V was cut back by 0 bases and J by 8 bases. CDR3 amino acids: CASSVVGGGEEAFF. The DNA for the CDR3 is TGTGCCAGCAGCGTAGTAGGAGGGGGCGAAGAAGCTTTCTTT.

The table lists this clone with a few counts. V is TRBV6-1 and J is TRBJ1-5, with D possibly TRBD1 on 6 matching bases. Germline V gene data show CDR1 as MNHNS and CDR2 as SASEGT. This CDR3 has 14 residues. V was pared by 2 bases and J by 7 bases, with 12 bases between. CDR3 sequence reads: CASSERGSQQPQHF. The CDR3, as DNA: TGTGCCAGCAGTGAAAGGGGGAGTCAGCAGCCCCAGCATTTT.

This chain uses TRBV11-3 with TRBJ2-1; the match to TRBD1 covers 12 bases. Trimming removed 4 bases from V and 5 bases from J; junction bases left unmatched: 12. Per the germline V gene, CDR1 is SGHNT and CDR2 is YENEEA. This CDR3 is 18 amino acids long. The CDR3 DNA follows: TGTGCCAGCAGCTCCGCCATAATCGGGACAGGGGGCAACAATGAGCAGTTCTTC. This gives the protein CASSSAIIGTGGNNEQFF.

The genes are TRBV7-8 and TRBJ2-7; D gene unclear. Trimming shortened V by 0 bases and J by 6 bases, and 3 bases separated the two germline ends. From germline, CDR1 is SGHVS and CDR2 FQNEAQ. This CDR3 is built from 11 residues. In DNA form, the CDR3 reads TGTGCCAGCAGCTTAGCTGTCGAGCAGTACTTC. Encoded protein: CASSLAVEQYF.

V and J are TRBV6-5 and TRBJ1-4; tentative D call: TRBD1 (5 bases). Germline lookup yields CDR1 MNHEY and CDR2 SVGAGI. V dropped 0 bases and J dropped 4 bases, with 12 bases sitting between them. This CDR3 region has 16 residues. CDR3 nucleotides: TGTGCCAGCAGTTACTCGACCGGGGGAAATAATGAAAAACTGTTTTTT. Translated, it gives CASSYSTGGNNEKLFF.

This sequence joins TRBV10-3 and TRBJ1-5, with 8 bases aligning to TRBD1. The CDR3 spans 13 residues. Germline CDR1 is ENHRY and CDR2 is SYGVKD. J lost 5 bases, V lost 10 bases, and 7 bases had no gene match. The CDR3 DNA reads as TGTGCCACCGCGGACAGGGTAGATCAGCCCCAGCATTTT. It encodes CATADRVDQPQHF.

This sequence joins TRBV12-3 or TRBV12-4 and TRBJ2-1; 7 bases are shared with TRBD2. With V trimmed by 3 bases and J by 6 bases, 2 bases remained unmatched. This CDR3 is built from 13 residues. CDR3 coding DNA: TGTGCCAGCAGTTTTGGGGGGGTCAATGAGCAGTTCTTC. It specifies CASSFGGVNEQFF.

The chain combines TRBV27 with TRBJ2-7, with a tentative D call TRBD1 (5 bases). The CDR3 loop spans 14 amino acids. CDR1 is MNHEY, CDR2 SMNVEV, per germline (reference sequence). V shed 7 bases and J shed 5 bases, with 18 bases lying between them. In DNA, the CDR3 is TGTGCCAGCACTCCCTATGTGGGGCACCACGAGCAGTACTTC. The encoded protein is CASTPYVGHHEQYF.

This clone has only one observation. The CDR3 coding sequence is TGTGCCAGCTCCAGGACAAATTACAATGAGCAGTTCTTC. Its translation is CASSRTNYNEQFF. V is TRBV6-5 and J is TRBJ2-1; D perhaps matches TRBD1 (5 bases). The CDR3 is made up of 13 amino acids. CDR1 MNHEY and CDR2 SVGAGI come from the germline V gene. Between the trimmed V and J ends, which lost 8 bases and 4 bases, there was a span of 12 bases.

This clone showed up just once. CDR3 in DNA: TGTGCCAGCAGTTTAGGGGAAGAGACCCAGTACTTC. Protein sequence: CASSLGEETQYF. V and J are TRBV12-3 or TRBV12-4 and TRBJ2-5; D is unresolved. V was pared by 1 base and J by 3 bases, with 3 bases between. The length of the CDR3 is 12 residues.

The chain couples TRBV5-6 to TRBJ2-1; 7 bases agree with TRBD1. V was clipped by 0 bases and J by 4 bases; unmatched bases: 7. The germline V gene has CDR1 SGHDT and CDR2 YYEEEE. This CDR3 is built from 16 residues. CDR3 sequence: CASSLVREGAYNEQFF. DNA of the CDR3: TGTGCCAGCAGCTTGGTCCGCGAGGGGGCTTACAATGAGCAGTTCTTC.

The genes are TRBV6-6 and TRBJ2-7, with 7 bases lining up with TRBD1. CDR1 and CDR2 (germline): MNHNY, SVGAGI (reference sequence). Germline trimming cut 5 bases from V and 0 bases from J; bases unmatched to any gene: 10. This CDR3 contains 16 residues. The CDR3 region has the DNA TGTGCCAGCAGTCCCGCGAGGCCAGGGGGCTCCTACGAGCAGTACTTC. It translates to CASSPARPGGSYEQYF.

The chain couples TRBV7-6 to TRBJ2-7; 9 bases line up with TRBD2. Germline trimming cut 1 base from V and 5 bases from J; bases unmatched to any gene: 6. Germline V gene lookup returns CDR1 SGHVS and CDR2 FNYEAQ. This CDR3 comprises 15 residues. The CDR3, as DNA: TGTGCCAGCAGCTTAGAGGCGGGGGGGGGCAACGAGCAGTACTTC. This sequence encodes CASSLEAGGGNEQYF.

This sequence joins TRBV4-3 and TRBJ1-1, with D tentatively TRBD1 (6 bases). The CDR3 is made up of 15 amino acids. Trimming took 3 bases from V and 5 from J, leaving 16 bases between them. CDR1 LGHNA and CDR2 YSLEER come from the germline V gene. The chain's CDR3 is CASSHLQGKGTEAFF. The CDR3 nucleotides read TGCGCCAGCAGCCATCTACAGGGTAAGGGGACTGAAGCTTTCTTT.

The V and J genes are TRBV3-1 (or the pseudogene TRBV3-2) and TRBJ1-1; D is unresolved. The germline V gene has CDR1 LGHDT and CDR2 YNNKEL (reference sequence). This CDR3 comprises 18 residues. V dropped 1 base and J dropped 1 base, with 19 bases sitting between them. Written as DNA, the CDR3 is TGTGCCAGCAGCCAAGCTCGGGAGAAAATTAAAGGGAACACTGAAGCTTTCTTT. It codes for CASSQAREKIKGNTEAFF.

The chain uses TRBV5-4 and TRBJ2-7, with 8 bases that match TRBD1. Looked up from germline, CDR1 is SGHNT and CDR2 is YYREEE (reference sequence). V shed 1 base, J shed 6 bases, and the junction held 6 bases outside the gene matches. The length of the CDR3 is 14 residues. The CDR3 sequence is CASSLRGTGGEQYF. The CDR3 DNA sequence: TGTGCCAGCAGCTTGAGAGGGACAGGAGGCGAGCAGTACTTC.

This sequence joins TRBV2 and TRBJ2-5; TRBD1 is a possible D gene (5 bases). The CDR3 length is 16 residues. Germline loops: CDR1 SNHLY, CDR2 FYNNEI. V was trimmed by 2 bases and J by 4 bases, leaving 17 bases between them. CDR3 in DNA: TGTGCCAGCAGTGAAAGGGGCGTCCCACCCCGAGAGACCCAGTACTTC. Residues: CASSERGVPPRETQYF.

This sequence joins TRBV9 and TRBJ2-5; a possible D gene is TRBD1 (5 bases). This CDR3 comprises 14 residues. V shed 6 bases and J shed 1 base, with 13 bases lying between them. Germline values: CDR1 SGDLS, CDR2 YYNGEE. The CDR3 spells CASTRNGAQETQYF. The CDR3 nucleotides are TGTGCCAGCACCAGAAATGGGGCCCAAGAGACCCAGTACTTC.

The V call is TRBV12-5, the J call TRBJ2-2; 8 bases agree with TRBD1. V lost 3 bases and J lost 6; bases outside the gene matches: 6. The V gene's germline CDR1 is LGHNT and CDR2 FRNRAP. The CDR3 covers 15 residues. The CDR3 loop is CASGLGQGEAGELFF. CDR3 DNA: TGTGCTAGTGGTTTAGGACAGGGTGAAGCCGGGGAGCTGTTTTTT.

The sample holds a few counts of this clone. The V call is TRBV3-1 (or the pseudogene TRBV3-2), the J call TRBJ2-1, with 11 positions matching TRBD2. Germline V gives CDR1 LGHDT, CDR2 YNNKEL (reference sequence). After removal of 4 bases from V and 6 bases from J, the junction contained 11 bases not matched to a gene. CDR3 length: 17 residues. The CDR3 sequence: CASSRVVAGGQGNEQFF. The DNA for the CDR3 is TGTGCCAGCAGCCGGGTGGTAGCGGGGGGGCAAGGCAATGAGCAGTTCTTC.

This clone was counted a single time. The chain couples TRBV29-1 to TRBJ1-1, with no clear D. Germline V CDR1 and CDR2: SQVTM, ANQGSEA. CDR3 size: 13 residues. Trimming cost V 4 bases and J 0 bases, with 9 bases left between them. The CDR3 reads CSVVIGLNTEAFF. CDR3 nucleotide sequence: TGCAGCGTTGTAATCGGCCTGAACACTGAAGCTTTCTTT.

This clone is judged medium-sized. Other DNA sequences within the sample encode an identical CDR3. As DNA, the CDR3 is TGCGCCAGCAGCCTCCGTGGACAGGGCCATGGCTACACCTTC. This codes for CASSLRGQGHGYTF. V is TRBV5-1 and J is TRBJ1-2; the match to TRBD1 covers 8 bases. The CDR3 totals 14 residues. Trimming at V came to 4 bases and at J to 6 bases, leaving 8 bases not matched to a gene. Per the germline V gene, CDR1 is SGHRS and CDR2 is YFSETQ.

Here the CDR3 DNA reads TGTGCCAGCAGTTTAAATTCGGATTACGAGCAGTACTTC. Its translation is CASSLNSDYEQYF. The chain has TRBV27 and TRBJ2-7; D unresolved. Trimming removed 2 bases at V and 4 bases at J, with 9 bases between. The CDR3 has 13 amino acids. Germline V CDR1 and CDR2: MNHEY, SMNVEV (reference sequence).

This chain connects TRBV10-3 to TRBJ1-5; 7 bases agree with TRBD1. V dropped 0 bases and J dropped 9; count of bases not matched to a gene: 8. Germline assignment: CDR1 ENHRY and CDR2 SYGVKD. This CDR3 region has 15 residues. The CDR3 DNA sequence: TGTGCCATCAGTGAGTCGTGGACAGGTACCCGGCCCCAGCATTTT. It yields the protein CAISESWTGTRPQHF.